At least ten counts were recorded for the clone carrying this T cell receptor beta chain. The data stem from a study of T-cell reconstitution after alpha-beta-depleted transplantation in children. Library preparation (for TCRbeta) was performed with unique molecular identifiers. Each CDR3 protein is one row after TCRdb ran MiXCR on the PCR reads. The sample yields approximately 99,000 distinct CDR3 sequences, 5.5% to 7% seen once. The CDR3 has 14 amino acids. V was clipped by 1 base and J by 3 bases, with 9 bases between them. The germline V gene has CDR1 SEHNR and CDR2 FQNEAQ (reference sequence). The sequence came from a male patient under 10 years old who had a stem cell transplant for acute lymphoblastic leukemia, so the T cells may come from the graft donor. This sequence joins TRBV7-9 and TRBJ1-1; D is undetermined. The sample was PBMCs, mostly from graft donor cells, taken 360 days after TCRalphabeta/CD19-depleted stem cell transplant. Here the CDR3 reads CASSLVGSHTEAFF. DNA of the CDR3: TGTGCCAGCAGCTTAGTAGGCTCCCACACTGAAGCTTTCTTT.